The clone carrying this T cell receptor (beta chain) showed up many times. Its antigen is not identified. TCRdb fed the 5' RACE reads into MiXCR, producing one record per CDR3 protein. Counted here are under 20,000 distinct CDR3 sequences, about 14% occurring once; the ten biggest clones make up roughly 15%. From germline, CDR1 is MDHEN and CDR2 SYDVKM. This CDR3 is built from 14 residues. V was clipped by 6 bases and J by 1 base; unmatched bases: 5. The unsorted libraries were made from 2 million PBMCs kept at -80 C. This sample was taken from a study of neurological immune-mediated disorders. General study results and limits: In HTLV-1-associated myelopathy, TCR clonal expansion was greatest, whereas multiple sclerosis had the least, falling below healthy controls.

This TCR was sampled from a man in his sixties with HTLV-1-associated myelopathy (HAM/TSP). Sequenced input: PBMCs. This chain links TRBV28 with TRBJ2-5, with 7 bases fitting TRBD1. The CDR3 protein is CASSQGQFQETQYF. As DNA, the CDR3 is TGTGCCAGCAGCCAGGGACAGTTCCAAGAGACCCAGTACTTC.